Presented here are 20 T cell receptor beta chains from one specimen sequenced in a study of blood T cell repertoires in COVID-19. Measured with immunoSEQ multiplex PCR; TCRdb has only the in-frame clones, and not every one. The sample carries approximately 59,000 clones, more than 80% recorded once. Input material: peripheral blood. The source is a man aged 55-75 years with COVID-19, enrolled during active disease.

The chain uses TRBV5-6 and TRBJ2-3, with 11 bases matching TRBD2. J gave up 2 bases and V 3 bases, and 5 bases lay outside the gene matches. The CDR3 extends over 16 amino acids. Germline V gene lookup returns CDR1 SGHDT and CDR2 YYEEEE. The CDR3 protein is CASSSWTSGYTDTQYF. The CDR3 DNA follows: TGTGCCAGCAGCTCCTGGACTAGCGGGTACACAGATACGCAGTATTTT.

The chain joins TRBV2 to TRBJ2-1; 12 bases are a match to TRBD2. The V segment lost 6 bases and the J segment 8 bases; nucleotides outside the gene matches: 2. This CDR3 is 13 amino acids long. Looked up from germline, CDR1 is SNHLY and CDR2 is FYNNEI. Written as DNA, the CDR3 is TGTGCCAGCAGGACTAGCGGGAGCGATGAGCAGTTCTTC. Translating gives CASRTSGSDEQFF.

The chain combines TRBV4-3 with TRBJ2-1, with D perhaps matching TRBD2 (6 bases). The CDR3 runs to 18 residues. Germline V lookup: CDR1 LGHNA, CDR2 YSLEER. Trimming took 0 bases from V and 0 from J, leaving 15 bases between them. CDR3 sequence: CASSQEVRGPASYNEQFF. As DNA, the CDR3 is TGCGCCAGCAGCCAAGAAGTGCGGGGACCTGCCTCCTACAATGAGCAGTTCTTC.

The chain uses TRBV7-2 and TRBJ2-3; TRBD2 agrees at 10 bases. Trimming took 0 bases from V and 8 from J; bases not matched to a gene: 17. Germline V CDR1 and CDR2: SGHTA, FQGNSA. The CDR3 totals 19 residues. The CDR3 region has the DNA TGTGCCAGCAGCTTAGCAGACCTAGCGGGAGTCTCACCTCGGAGTACGCAGTATTTT. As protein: CASSLADLAGVSPRSTQYF.

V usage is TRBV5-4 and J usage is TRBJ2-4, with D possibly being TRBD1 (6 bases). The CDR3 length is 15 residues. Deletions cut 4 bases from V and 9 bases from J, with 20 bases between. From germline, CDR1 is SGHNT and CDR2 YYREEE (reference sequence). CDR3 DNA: TGTGCCAGCAGCCCCGGACAGACACCAAGGGGCATTCAGTACTTC. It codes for CASSPGQTPRGIQYF.

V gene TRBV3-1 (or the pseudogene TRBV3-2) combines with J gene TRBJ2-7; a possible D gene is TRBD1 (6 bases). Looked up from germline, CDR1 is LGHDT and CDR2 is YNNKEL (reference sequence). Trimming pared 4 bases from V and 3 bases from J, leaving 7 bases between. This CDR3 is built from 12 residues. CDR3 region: CASSLGGYEQYF. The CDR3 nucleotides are TGTGCCAGCAGCCTAGGGGGCTACGAGCAGTACTTC.

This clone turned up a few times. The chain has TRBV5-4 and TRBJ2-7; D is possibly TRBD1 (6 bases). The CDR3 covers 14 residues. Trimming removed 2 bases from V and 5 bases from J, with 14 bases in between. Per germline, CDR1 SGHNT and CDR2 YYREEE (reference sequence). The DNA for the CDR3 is TGTGCCAGCAGCTTCCAGGGGATAGGGGACGAGCAGTACTTC. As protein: CASSFQGIGDEQYF. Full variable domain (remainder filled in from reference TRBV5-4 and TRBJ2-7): ETGVTQSPTHLIKTRGQQVTLRCSSQSGHNTVSWYQQALGQGPQFIFQYYREEENGRGNFPPRFSGLQFPNYSSELNVNALELDDSALYLCASSFQGIGDEQYFGPGTRLTVT.

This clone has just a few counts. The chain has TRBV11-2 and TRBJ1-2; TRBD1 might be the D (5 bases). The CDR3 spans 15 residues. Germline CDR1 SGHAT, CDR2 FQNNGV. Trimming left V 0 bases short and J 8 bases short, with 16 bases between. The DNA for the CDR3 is TGTGCCAGCAGCTTAGAGGTTGCGGGGGACGACGGCTACACCTTC. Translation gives CASSLEVAGDDGYTF. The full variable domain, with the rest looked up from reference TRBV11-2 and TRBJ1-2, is EAGVAQSPRYKIIEKRQSVAFWCNPISGHATLYWYQQILGQGPKLLIQFQNNGVVDDSQLPKDRFSAERLKGVDSTLKIQPAKLEDSAVYLCASSLEVAGDDGYTFGSGTRLTVV.

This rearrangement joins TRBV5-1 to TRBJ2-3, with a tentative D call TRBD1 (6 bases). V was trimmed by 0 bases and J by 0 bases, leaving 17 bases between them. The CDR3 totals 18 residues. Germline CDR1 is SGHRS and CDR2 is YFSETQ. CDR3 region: CASSLDSPGTTSTDTQYF. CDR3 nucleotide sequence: TGCGCCAGCAGCTTGGACAGTCCCGGGACAACCAGCACAGATACGCAGTATTTT.

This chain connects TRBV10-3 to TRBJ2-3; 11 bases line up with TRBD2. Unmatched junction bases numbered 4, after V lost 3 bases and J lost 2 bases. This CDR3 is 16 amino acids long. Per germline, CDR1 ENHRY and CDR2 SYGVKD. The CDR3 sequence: CAISERLAGITDTQYF. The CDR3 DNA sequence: TGTGCCATCAGTGAAAGACTAGCGGGAATCACAGATACGCAGTATTTT.

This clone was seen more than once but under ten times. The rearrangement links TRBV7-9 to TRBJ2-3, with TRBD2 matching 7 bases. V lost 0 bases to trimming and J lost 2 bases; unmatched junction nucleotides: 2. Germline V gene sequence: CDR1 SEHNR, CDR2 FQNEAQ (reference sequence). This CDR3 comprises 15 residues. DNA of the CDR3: TGTGCCAGCAGCTTAGCCCTAGCGGACACAGATACGCAGTATTTT. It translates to CASSLALADTDTQYF.

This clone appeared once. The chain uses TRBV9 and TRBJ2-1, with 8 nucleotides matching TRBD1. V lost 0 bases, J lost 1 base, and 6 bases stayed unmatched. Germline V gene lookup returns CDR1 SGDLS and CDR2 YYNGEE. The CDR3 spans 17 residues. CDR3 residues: CASSVVPDRESYNEQFF. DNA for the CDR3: TGTGCCAGCAGCGTAGTCCCGGACAGGGAATCCTACAATGAGCAGTTCTTC.

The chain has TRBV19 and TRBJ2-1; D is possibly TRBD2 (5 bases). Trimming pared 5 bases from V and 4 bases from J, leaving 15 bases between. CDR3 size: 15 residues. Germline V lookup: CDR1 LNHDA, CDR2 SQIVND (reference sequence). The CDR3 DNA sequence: TGTGCCAGTAGTGCCGCCCGGACGGGATACAATGAGCAGTTCTTC. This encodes CASSAARTGYNEQFF.

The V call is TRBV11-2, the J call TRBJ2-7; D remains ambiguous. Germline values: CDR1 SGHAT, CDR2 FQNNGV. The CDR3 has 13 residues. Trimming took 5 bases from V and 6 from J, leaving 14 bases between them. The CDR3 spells CASSLRPAVEQYF. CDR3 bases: TGTGCCAGCAGCCTCCGGCCGGCGGTCGAGCAGTACTTC.

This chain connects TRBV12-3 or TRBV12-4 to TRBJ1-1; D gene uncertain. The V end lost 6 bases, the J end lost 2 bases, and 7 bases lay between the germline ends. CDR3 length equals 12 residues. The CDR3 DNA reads TGTGCCAGCAGCTATTCTAACACTGAAGCTTTCTTT. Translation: CASSYSNTEAFF.

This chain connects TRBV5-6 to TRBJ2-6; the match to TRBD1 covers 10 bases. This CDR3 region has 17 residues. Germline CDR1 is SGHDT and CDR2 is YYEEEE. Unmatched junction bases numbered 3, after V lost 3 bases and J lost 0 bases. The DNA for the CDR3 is TGTGCCAGCAGCTCCGGGACAGGGGCCTCTGGGGCCAACGTCCTGACTTTC. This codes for CASSSGTGASGANVLTF.

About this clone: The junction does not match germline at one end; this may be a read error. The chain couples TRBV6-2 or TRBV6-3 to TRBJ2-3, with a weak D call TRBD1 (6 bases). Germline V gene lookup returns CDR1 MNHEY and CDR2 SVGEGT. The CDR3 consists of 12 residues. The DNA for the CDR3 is TGTGCCAGCAGTTGGGAGACAGGTACGCAGTATTTT. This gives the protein CASSWETGTQYF.

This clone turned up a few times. The CDR3 reads CASTPYRDDPYEQYF. The CDR3 nucleotides are TGTGCCAGCACCCCCTACAGGGACGACCCCTACGAGCAGTACTTC. This sequence joins TRBV27 and TRBJ2-7; D is possibly TRBD1 (6 bases). CDR3 length: 15 amino acids. Trimming cost V 7 bases and J 2 bases, with 18 bases left between them. In germline, CDR1 is MNHEY, CDR2 SMNVEV (reference sequence).

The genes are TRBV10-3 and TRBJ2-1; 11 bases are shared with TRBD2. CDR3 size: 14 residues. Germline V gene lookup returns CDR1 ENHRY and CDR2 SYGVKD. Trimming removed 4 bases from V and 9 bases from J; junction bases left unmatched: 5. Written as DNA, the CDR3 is TGTGCCATCAGTGCCGGGACTAGCGGTCGTGAGCAGTTCTTC. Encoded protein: CAISAGTSGREQFF.

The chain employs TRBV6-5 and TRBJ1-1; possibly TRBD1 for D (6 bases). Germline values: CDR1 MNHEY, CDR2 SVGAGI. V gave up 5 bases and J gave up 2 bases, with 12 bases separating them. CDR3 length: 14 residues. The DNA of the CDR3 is TGTGCCAGCAGTACCCCCAGGGGAAACACTGAAGCTTTCTTT. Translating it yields CASSTPRGNTEAFF.